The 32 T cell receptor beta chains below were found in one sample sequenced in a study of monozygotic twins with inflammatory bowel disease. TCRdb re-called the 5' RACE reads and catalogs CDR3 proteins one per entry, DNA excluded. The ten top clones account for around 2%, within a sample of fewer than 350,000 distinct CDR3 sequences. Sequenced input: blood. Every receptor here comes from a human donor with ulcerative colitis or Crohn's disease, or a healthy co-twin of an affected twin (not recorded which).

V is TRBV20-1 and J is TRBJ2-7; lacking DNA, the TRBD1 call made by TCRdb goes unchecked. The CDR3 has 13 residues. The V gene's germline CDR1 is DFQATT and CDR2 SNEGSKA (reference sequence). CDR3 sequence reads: CSASGQGDYEQYF.

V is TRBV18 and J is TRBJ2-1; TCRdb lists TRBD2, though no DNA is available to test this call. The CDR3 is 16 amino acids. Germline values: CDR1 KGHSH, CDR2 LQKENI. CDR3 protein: CASSPPTSPRQGEQFF.

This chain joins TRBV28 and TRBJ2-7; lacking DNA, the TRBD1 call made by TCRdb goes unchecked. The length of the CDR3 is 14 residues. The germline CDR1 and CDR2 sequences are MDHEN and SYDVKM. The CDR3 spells CASSVGTLTYEQYF.

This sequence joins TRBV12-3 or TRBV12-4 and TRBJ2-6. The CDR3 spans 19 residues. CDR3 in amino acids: CASSARALGPGSGANVLTF.

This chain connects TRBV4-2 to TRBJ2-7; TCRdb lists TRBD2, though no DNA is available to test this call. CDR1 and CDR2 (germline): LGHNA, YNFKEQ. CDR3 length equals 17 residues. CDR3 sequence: CASSQDVLAGGSYEQYF.

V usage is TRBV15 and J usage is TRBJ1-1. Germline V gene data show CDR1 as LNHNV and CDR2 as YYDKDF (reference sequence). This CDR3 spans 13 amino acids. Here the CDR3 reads CATSRDPQREAFF.

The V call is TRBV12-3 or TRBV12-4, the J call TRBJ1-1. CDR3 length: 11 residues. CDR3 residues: CASSSGTEAFF.

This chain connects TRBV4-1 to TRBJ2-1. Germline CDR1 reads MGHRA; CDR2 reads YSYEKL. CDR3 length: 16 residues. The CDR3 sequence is CASSHIGREPYNEQFF.

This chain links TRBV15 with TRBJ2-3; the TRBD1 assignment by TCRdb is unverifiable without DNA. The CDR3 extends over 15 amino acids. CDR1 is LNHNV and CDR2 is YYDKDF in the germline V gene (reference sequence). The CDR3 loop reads CATSRQGALTDTQYF.

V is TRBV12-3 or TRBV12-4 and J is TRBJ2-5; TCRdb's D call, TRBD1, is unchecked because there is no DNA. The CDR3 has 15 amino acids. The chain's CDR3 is CARSSRDRGKETQYF.

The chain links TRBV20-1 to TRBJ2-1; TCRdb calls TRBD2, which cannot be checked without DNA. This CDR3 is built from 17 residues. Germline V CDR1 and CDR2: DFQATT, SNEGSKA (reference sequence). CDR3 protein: CSARDLVRGGGNNEQFF.

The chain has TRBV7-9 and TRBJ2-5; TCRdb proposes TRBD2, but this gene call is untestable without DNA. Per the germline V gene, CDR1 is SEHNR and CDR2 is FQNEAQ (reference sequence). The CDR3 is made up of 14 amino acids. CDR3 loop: CASSFPTSGETQYF.

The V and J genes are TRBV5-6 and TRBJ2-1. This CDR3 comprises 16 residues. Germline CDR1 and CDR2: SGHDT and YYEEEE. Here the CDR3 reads CASSLFQHSSYNEQFF.

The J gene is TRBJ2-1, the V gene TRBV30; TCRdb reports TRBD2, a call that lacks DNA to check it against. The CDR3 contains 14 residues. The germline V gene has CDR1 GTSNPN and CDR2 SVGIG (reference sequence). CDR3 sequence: CAWEPGLIDNEQFF. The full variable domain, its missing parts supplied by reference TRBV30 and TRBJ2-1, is SQTIHQWPATLVQPVGSPLSLECTVEGTSNPNLYWYRQAAGRGLQLLFYSVGIGQISSEVPQNLSASRPQDRQFILSSKKLLLSDSGFYLCAWEPGLIDNEQFFGPGTRLTVL.

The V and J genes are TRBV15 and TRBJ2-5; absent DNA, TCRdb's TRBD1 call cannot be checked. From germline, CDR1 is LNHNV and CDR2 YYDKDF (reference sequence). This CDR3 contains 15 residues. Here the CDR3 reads CATSRYSGGGETQYF.

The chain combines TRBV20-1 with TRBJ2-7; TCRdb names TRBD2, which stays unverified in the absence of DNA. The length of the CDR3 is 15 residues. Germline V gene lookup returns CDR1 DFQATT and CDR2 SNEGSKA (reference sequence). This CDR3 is CSAPSSGITSYEQYF.

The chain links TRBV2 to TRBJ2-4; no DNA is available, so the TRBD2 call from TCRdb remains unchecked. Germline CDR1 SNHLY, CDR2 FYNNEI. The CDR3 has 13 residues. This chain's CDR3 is CASRWDPGTDLFF.

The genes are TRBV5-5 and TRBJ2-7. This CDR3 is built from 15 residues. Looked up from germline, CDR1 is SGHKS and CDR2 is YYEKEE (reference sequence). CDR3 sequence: CASSYGDGRTYEQYF. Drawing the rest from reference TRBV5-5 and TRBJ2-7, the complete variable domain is DAGVTQSPTHLIKTRGQQVTLRCSPISGHKSVSWYQQVLGQGPQFIFQYYEKEERGRGNFPDRFSARQFPNYSSELNVNALLLGDSALYLCASSYGDGRTYEQYFGPGTRLTVT.

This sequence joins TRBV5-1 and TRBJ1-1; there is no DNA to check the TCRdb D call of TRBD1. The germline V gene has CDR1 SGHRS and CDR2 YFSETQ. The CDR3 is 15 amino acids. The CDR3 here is CASSSLSTGVTEAFF.

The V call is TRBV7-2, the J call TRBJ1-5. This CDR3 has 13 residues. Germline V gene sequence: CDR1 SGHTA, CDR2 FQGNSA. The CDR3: CASSSATYQPQHF.

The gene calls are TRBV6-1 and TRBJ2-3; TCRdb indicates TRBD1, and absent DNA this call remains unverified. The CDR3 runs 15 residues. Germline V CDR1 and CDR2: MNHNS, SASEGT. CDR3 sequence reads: CASSTGGAWTDTQYF.

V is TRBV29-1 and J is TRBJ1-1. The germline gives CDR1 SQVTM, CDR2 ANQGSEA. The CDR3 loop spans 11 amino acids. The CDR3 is CSVEVNTEAFF.

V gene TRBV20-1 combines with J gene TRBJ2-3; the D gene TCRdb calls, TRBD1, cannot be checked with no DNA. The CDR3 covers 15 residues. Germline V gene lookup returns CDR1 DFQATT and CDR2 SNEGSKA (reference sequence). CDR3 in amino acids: CSARAGQGSPNTQYF.

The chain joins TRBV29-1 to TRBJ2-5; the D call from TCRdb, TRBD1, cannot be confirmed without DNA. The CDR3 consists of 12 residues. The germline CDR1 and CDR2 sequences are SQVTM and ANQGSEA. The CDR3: CSAVPTFPAQYF.

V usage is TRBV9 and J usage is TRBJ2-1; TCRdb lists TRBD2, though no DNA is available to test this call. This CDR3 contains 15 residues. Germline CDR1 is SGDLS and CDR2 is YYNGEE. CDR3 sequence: CASSPGLAGQNEQFF.

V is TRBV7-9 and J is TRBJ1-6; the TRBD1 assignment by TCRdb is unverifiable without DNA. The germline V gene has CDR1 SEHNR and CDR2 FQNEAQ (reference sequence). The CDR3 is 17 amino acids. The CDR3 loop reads CASSLDGDRDYNSPLHF.

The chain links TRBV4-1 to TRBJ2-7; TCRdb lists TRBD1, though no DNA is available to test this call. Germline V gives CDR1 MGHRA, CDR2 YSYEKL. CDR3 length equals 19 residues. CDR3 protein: CASSQDWAGQGFSSYEQYF.

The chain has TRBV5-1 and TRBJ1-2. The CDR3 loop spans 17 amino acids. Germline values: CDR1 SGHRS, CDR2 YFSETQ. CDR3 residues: CASSTSGSTTTNYGYTF.

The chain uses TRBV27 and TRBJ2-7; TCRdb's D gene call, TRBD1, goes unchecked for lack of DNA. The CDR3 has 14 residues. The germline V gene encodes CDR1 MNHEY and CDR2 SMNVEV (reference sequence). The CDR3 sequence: CASSLKQGAYEQYF.

CDR3 residues: CASSQEGLAGSTGELFF. V gene TRBV4-2 combines with J gene TRBJ2-2; TCRdb proposes TRBD2, but this gene call is untestable without DNA. The germline V gene encodes CDR1 LGHNA and CDR2 YNFKEQ. The CDR3 is 17 amino acids.

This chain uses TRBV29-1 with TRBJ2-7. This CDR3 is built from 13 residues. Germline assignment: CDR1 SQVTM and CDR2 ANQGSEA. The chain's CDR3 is CSATGRSSYEQYF.

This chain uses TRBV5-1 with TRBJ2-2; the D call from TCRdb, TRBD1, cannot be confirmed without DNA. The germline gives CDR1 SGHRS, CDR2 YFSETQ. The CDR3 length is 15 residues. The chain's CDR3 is CASSLADRGTGELFF.